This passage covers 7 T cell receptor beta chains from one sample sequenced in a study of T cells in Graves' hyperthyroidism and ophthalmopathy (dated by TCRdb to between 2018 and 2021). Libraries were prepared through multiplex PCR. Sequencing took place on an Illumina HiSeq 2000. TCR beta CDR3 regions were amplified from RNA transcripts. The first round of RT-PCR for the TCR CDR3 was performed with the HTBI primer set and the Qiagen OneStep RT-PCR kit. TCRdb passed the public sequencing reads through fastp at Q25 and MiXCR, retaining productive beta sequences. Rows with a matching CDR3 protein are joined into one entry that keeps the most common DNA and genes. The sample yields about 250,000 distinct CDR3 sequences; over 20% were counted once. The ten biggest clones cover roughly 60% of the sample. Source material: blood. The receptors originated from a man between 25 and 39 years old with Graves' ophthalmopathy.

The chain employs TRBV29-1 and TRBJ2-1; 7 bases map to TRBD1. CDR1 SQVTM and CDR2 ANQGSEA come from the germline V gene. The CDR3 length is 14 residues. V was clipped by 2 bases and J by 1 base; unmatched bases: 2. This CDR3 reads CSVEPTGSYNEQFF. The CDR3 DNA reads TGCAGCGTTGAACCGACAGGGTCCTACAATGAGCAGTTCTTC.

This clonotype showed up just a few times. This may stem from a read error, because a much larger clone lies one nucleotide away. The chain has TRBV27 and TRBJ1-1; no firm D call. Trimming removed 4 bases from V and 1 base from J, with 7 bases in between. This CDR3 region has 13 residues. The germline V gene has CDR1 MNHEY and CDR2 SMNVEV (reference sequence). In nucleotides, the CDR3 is TGTGCCAGCAGTTCCAACAGGAACACTGAAGCTTTCTTT. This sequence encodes CASSSNRNTEAFF.

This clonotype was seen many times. The CDR3 reads CASSQDLRGTASYEQYF. CDR3 nucleotides: TGTGCCAGCAGCCAAGATCTTAGAGGGACAGCCTCCTACGAGCAGTACTTC. V gene TRBV3-1 combines with J gene TRBJ2-7; TRBD1 aligns across 7 bases. Germline assignment: CDR1 LGHDT and CDR2 YNNKEL (reference sequence). Unmatched junction bases numbered 8, after V lost 0 bases and J lost 0 bases. The CDR3 runs 17 residues.

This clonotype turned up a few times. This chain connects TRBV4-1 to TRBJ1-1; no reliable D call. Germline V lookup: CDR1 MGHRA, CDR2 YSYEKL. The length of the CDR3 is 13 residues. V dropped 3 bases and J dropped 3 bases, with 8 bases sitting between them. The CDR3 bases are TGCGCCAGCAGCCAGGCTACAGACACTGAAGCTTTCTTT. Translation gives CASSQATDTEAFF.

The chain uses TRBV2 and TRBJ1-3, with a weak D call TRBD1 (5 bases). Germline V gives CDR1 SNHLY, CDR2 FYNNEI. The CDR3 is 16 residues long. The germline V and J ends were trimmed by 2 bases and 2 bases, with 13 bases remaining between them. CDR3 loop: CASSELTATPGNTIYF. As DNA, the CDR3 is TGTGCCAGCAGTGAATTGACAGCGACCCCTGGAAACACCATATATTTT.

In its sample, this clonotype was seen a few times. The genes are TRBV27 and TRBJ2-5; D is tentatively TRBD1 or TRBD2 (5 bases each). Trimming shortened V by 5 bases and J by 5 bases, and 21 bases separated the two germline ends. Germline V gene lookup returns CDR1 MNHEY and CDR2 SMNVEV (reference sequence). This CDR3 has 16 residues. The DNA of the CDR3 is TGTGCCAGCAGTGCCCTGGACATTTCCCGGAGGGAGACCCAGTACTTC. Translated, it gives CASSALDISRRETQYF.

The CDR3 region is CASISEGLGRIGELFF. The CDR3 region has the DNA TGTGCCAGCATATCGGAAGGACTAGGGAGAATCGGGGAGCTGTTTTTT. This rearrangement joins TRBV28 to TRBJ2-2; 7 bases map to TRBD2. The CDR3 extends over 16 amino acids. The germline V gene has CDR1 MDHEN and CDR2 SYDVKM. With 7 bases clipped from V and 7 bases from J, the junction kept 15 bases outside the gene matches.